Below, 18 T cell receptor beta chains from the same sample are listed, as sequenced in a study of blood T cell dynamics during melanoma immunotherapy. Time point indicated: pre-treatment baseline. TCRdb's table, derived via immunoSEQ multiplex PCR, lists solely in-frame clones and lacks some. The sample lists about 17,000 clones, around 83% occurring once. Sequencing was performed on blood, taken from a patient treated with checkpoint blockade. These TCRs come from a human donor with melanoma.

The rearrangement links TRBV19 to TRBJ1-2; 8 positions match TRBD1. The CDR3 has 15 residues. With V trimmed by 5 bases and J by 3 bases, 8 bases remained unmatched. Germline CDR1 is LNHDA and CDR2 is SQIVND (reference sequence). The CDR3 region has the DNA TGTGCCAGTAGTCTGGGGACAGGTGTAGACTATGGCTACACCTTC. It codes for CASSLGTGVDYGYTF.

The chain employs TRBV5-4 and TRBJ2-5, with 8 bases identical to TRBD1. With 3 bases clipped from V and 5 bases from J, the junction kept 6 bases outside the gene matches. Germline V CDR1 and CDR2: SGHNT, YYREEE (reference sequence). The CDR3 is 14 residues long. The CDR3 loop reads CASSSTDREETQYF. Here the CDR3 DNA reads TGTGCCAGCAGCTCAACGGACAGGGAGGAGACCCAGTACTTC.

This clone was found a few times. CDR3 DNA: TGTGCCAGCAGTGAAAGGTTGGGAAGGAGGAACACTGAAGCTTTCTTT. This translates into CASSERLGRRNTEAFF. The rearrangement joins TRBV6-1 to TRBJ1-1, with D uncertain. V dropped 2 bases and J dropped 1 base, with 14 bases sitting between them. Germline loops: CDR1 MNHNS, CDR2 SASEGT. The CDR3 consists of 16 residues.

CDR3 region: CASSLSMTGRQPQHF. The DNA for the CDR3 is TGTGCCAGTAGTCTCTCTATGACAGGGAGGCAGCCCCAGCATTTT. The chain joins TRBV19 to TRBJ1-5; 7 bases line up with TRBD1. Germline CDR1 LNHDA, CDR2 SQIVND (reference sequence). V lost 5 bases to trimming and J lost 7 bases; unmatched junction nucleotides: 11. The CDR3 has 15 residues.

Points on this clone: Sequence at one end of the junction differs from germline and may be a read error. V and J are TRBV6-1 and TRBJ1-2, with 7 bases identical to TRBD1. The CDR3 runs to 14 residues. Germline values: CDR1 MNHNS, CDR2 SASEGT. CDR3 sequence: CASSVNRDRTGCTF. CDR3 DNA sequence: TGTGCCAGCAGTGTAAACCGGGACAGAACTGGCTGCACCTTC.

This chain links TRBV29-1 with TRBJ2-7; D is possibly TRBD2 (5 bases). Between the trimmed V and J ends, which lost 6 bases and 0 bases, there was a span of 12 bases. CDR3 size: 13 residues. From germline, CDR1 is SQVTM and CDR2 ANQGSEA. CDR3 protein: CSVRTVSSYEQYF. The DNA for the CDR3 is TGCAGCGTGAGGACTGTTAGCTCCTACGAGCAGTACTTC.

The chain joins TRBV28 to TRBJ2-1; a weak D match, TRBD2 (6 bases). CDR1 is MDHEN, CDR2 SYDVKM, per germline. The CDR3 consists of 12 residues. V was shortened by 1 base and J by 13 bases, with 11 bases between the two germline ends. The CDR3 nucleotides are TGTGCCAGCAGTTTATCGTGGGGAGGACAGTTCTTC. As protein: CASSLSWGGQFF.

The chain links TRBV19 to TRBJ1-1; 8 bases align to TRBD1. CDR1 is LNHDA, CDR2 SQIVND, per germline (reference sequence). CDR3 length equals 13 residues. J was trimmed by 8 bases and V by 1 base; bases with no gene match: 3. The CDR3 DNA follows: TGTGCCAGTAGTATAGTAAGGGACAGGGAAGCTTTCTTT. Translating gives CASSIVRDREAFF.

V gene TRBV2 combines with J gene TRBJ1-5; possible D gene TRBD1, 6 bases. V shed 7 bases and J shed 1 base, with 14 bases lying between them. Germline V gives CDR1 SNHLY, CDR2 FYNNEI. This CDR3 region has 15 residues. CDR3 sequence: CASKTEGGSNQPQHF. In DNA form, the CDR3 reads TGTGCCAGCAAGACGGAGGGGGGCAGCAATCAGCCCCAGCATTTT.

The chain joins TRBV6-4 to TRBJ2-3; 7 bases align to TRBD2. The germline gives CDR1 MRHNA, CDR2 SNTAGT. V shed 3 bases, J shed 1 base, and the junction held 1 base outside the gene matches. This CDR3 has 14 residues. The CDR3 nucleotides read TGTGCCAGCAGTGAAACTAGCGGCACAGATACGCAGTATTTT. Encoded protein: CASSETSGTDTQYF.

The count of this clone is one. DNA for the CDR3: TGCGCCAGCAGCTGGACACAGAACACTGAAGCTTTCTTT. Its protein product is CASSWTQNTEAFF. The chain joins TRBV5-1 to TRBJ1-1; D is perhaps TRBD1 (5 bases). Germline V gives CDR1 SGHRS, CDR2 YFSETQ. There are 13 residues in the CDR3. V dropped 3 bases and J dropped 1 base, with 7 bases sitting between them.

This rearrangement joins TRBV11-2 to TRBJ2-7; D is uncertain. The CDR3 length is 14 residues. V was pared by 2 bases and J by 0 bases, with 8 bases between. The germline gives CDR1 SGHAT, CDR2 FQNNGV. Here the CDR3 reads CASSLSGISYEQYF. The CDR3 DNA is TGTGCCAGCAGCTTAAGTGGGATCTCCTACGAGCAGTACTTC.

The J gene is TRBJ2-7, the V gene TRBV5-6; D is unclear. From germline, CDR1 is SGHDT and CDR2 YYEEEE. CDR3 length: 14 amino acids. Trimming took off 2 bases at V and 2 bases at J, with 11 bases between the two ends. The CDR3 is CASSFRGLPYEQYF. DNA for the CDR3: TGTGCCAGCAGCTTTCGAGGCCTTCCCTACGAGCAGTACTTC.

The rearrangement uses TRBV30 and TRBJ1-5; D unclear. The CDR3 spans 13 residues. CDR1 is GTSNPN and CDR2 is SVGIG in the germline V gene (reference sequence). Trimming stripped 3 bases from V and 4 bases from J, with 10 bases between. CDR3 bases: TGTGCCTGGAGAGCTTCAAGGAATCAGCCCCAGCATTTT. Residues: CAWRASRNQPQHF. The full variable domain, with the rest looked up from reference TRBV30 and TRBJ1-5, is SQTIHQWPATLVQPVGSPLSLECTVEGTSNPNLYWYRQAAGRGLQLLFYSVGIGQISSEVPQNLSASRPQDRQFILSSKKLLLSDSGFYLCAWRASRNQPQHFGDGTRLSIL.

This clone is labeled as medium-sized (0.01 to 0.1%). The chain carries TRBV29-1 and TRBJ1-4; the match to TRBD1 covers 7 bases. The CDR3 runs to 13 residues. Germline V gives CDR1 SQVTM, CDR2 ANQGSEA. The V segment lost 7 bases and the J segment 0 bases; nucleotides outside the gene matches: 2. The CDR3 sequence is CSATGATNEKLFF. As DNA, the CDR3 is TGCAGCGCAACAGGGGCAACTAATGAAAAACTGTTTTTT.

CDR3 nucleotide sequence: TGTGCCAGCAGCTTAGAAGGGTACGAGCAGTACTTC. Its translation: CASSLEGYEQYF. The genes are TRBV11-2 and TRBJ2-7, with unresolved D. Germline V gene sequence: CDR1 SGHAT, CDR2 FQNNGV. The CDR3 is made up of 12 amino acids. The V and J ends lost 0 bases and 4 bases respectively, with 4 bases between them. Together with reference TRBV11-2 and TRBJ2-7, the CDR3 gives the full variable domain: EAGVAQSPRYKIIEKRQSVAFWCNPISGHATLYWYQQILGQGPKLLIQFQNNGVVDDSQLPKDRFSAERLKGVDSTLKIQPAKLEDSAVYLCASSLEGYEQYFGPGTRLTVT.

V gene TRBV28 combines with J gene TRBJ1-3, with D possibly being TRBD1 (5 bases). V lost 1 base and J 3 bases, leaving 13 bases between the germline ends. Germline V gene lookup returns CDR1 MDHEN and CDR2 SYDVKM. The CDR3 has 16 amino acids. CDR3 sequence: CASSLYGGESGNTIYF. The CDR3 DNA is TGTGCCAGCAGTTTATATGGGGGGGAAAGTGGAAACACCATATATTTT.

The J gene is TRBJ2-3, the V gene TRBV5-5; 9 bases are shared with TRBD2. Losses at the gene ends were 5 bases for V and 0 bases for J; bases not matched to a gene: 13. The germline CDR1 and CDR2 sequences are SGHKS and YYEKEE (reference sequence). The CDR3 loop spans 18 amino acids. The DNA of the CDR3 is TGTGCCAGCAGGGTGGGCTCTAGCGGGGCCATCAGCACAGATACGCAGTATTTT. Translation: CASRVGSSGAISTDTQYF.